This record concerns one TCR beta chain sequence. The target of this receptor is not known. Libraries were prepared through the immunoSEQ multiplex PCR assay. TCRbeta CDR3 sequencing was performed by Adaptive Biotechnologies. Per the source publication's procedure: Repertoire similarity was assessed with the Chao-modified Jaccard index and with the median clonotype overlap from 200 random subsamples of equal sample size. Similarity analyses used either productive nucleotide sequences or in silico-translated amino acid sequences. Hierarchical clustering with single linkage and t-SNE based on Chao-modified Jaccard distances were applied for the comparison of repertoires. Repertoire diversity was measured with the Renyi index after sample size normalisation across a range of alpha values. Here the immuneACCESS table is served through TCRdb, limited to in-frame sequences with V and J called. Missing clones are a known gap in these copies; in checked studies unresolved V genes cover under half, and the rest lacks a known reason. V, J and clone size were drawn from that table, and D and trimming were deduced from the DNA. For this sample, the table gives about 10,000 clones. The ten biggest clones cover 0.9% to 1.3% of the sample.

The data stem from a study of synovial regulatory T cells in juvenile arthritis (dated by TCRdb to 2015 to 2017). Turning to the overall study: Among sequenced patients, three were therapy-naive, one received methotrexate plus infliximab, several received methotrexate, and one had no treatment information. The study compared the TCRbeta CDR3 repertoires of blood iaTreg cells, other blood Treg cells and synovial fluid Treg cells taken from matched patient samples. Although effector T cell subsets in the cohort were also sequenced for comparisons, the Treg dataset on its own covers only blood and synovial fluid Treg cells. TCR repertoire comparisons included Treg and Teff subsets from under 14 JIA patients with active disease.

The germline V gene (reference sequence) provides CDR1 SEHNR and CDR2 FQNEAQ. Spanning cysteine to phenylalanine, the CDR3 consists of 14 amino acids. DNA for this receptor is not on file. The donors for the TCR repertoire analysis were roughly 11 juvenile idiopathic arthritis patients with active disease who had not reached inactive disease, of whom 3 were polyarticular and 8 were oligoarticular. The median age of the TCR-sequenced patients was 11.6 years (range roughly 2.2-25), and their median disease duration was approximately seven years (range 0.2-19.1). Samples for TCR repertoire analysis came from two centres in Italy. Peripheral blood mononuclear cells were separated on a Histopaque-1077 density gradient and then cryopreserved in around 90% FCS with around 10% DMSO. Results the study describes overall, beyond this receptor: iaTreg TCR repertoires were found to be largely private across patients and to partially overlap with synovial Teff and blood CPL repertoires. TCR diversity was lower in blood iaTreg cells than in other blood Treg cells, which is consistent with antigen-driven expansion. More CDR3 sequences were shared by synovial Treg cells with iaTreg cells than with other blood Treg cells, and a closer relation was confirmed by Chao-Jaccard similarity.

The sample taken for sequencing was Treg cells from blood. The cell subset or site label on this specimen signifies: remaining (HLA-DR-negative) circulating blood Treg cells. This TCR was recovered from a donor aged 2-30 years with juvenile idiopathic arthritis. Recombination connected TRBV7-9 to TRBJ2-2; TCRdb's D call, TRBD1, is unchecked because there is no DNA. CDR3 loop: CASSEQGGTGELFF.